The 17 T cell receptor beta chains in this list originate from one sample, sequenced in a study of cytomegalovirus exposure and HLA in healthy donors. TCRdb's table, derived via immunoSEQ multiplex PCR, lists solely in-frame clones and lacks some. Of over 200,000 clones listed, approximately 88% are singletons. The sequenced material came from PBMCs. The receptors come from a woman in her twenties or thirties in good health and CMV-seropositive.

This chain uses TRBV30 with TRBJ1-4, with TRBD1 as a possible D gene (5 bases). Germline assignment: CDR1 GTSNPN and CDR2 SVGIG (reference sequence). This CDR3 is 14 amino acids long. The V and J ends lost 3 bases and 8 bases respectively, with 16 bases between them. This CDR3 is CAWSPLDSAEKLFF. The CDR3 nucleotides are TGTGCCTGGAGCCCCCTCGACAGTGCAGAAAAACTGTTTTTT.

The chain uses TRBV7-3 and TRBJ2-1; 7 nucleotides line up with TRBD2. Looked up from germline, CDR1 is SGHTA and CDR2 is FQGTGA. J was trimmed by 1 base and V by 2 bases; bases with no gene match: 5. This CDR3 is 16 amino acids long. CDR3 coding DNA: TGTGCCAGCAGCTTATGGGGCGGGAGTTCCTACAATGAGCAGTTCTTC. Protein: CASSLWGGSSYNEQFF. Full variable domain (rest looked up from reference TRBV7-3 and TRBJ2-1): GAGVSQTPSNKVTEKGKYVELRCDPISGHTALYWYRQSLGQGPEFLIYFQGTGAADDSGLPNDRFFAVRPEGSVSTLKIQRTERGDSAVYLCASSLWGGSSYNEQFFGPGTRLTVL.

The J gene is TRBJ1-5, the V gene TRBV9, with D uncertain. Germline loops: CDR1 SGDLS, CDR2 YYNGEE. V shed 4 bases and J shed 4 bases, with 12 bases lying between them. The CDR3 runs 14 residues. The CDR3 is CASSRTEANQPQHF. Written as DNA, the CDR3 is TGTGCCAGCAGCCGGACGGAGGCTAATCAGCCCCAGCATTTT.

Points on this clone: At one boundary the junction diverges from the germline segment, which might be a read error. This rearrangement joins TRBV7-7 to TRBJ2-2; 7 nucleotides agree with TRBD1. This CDR3 spans 17 amino acids. Germline V gives CDR1 SSHAT, CDR2 FNYEAQ (reference sequence). The DNA for the CDR3 is TGTGCTAGCAGCCCGTCGGTCAACAGGGGTAACACCGGGGAGCTGTTTTTT. This codes for CASSPSVNRGNTGELFF.

The gene calls are TRBV7-9 and TRBJ2-7, with a tentative D call TRBD1 (6 bases). There are 14 residues in the CDR3. V lost 8 bases and J lost 12, with 26 bases in between. Germline V gene sequence: CDR1 SEHNR, CDR2 FQNEAQ (reference sequence). The CDR3 loop reads CASELMRQSDRLYF. The CDR3 DNA reads TGTGCCAGCGAACTGATGAGACAGTCAGACAGGCTGTACTTC.

The gene calls are TRBV11-2 and TRBJ1-1; perhaps TRBD1 as D (6 bases). The germline V gene has CDR1 SGHAT and CDR2 FQNNGV. The CDR3 spans 14 residues. Trimming removed 3 bases from V and 1 base from J, with 9 bases in between. CDR3 in amino acids: CASSLGQWNTEAFF. CDR3 nucleotides: TGTGCCAGCAGCTTGGGACAATGGAACACTGAAGCTTTCTTT. Filled out from reference TRBV11-2 and TRBJ1-1, the complete variable domain reads EAGVAQSPRYKIIEKRQSVAFWCNPISGHATLYWYQQILGQGPKLLIQFQNNGVVDDSQLPKDRFSAERLKGVDSTLKIQPAKLEDSAVYLCASSLGQWNTEAFFGQGTRLTVV.

The V and J genes are TRBV4-1 and TRBJ1-4; D not certain. V was cut by 0 bases and J by 7 bases, with 12 bases left in between. CDR1 is MGHRA and CDR2 is YSYEKL in the germline V gene. This CDR3 has 15 amino acids. CDR3 sequence reads: CASSQERGVAEKLFF. In DNA form, the CDR3 reads TGCGCCAGCAGCCAAGAACGGGGTGTGGCTGAAAAACTGTTTTTT.

In DNA form, the CDR3 reads TGTGCCAGCACCCCCGGGACGTGGGGTACTGAAGCTTTCTTT. Translating gives CASTPGTWGTEAFF. This sequence joins TRBV9 and TRBJ1-1; D perhaps matches TRBD1 (5 bases). V was pared by 6 bases and J by 5 bases, with 17 bases between. The germline V gene has CDR1 SGDLS and CDR2 YYNGEE. The CDR3 has 14 amino acids.

V gene TRBV7-9 combines with J gene TRBJ1-2; D gene uncertain. V lost 4 bases and J 0 bases, leaving 12 bases between the germline ends. CDR1 is SEHNR, CDR2 FQNEAQ, per germline (reference sequence). The CDR3 extends over 15 amino acids. The CDR3 nucleotides are TGTGCCAGCAGCTCCCCCGACCCAGCTAACTATGGCTACACCTTC. Protein: CASSSPDPANYGYTF.

The chain's CDR3 is CASSQGPQNAYEQYF. CDR3 sequence (DNA): TGCGCCAGCAGCCAAGGGCCCCAGAACGCCTACGAGCAGTACTTC. The rearrangement uses TRBV4-1 and TRBJ2-7; D gene ambiguous. This CDR3 comprises 15 residues. V lost 1 base, J lost 2 bases, and 12 bases lay in between. Germline CDR1 and CDR2: MGHRA and YSYEKL.

This clone was seen just once. The chain carries TRBV7-2 and TRBJ2-7; D not certain. V was trimmed by 2 bases and J by 4 bases, leaving 12 bases between them. The V gene's germline CDR1 is SGHTA and CDR2 FQGNSA. The CDR3 runs to 14 residues. The CDR3 reads CASSLNNKGYEQYF. The CDR3 coding sequence is TGTGCCAGCAGCTTAAATAACAAGGGATACGAGCAGTACTTC.

This clone appeared a single time. The chain uses TRBV2 and TRBJ1-2, with 8 positions matching TRBD1. The CDR3 is 16 amino acids. The V gene end was trimmed by 8 bases and the J gene end by 0 bases; junction bases not matched to a gene: 11. CDR1 SNHLY and CDR2 FYNNEI come from the germline V gene. The CDR3 here is CASPGKGDRSNYGYTF. The CDR3 bases are TGTGCCAGCCCTGGGAAGGGGGACAGGTCTAACTATGGCTACACCTTC. The full variable domain, in which reference TRBV2 and TRBJ1-2 provide the parts outside the CDR3, is EPEVTQTPSHQVTQMGQEVILRCVPISNHLYFYWYRQILGQKVEFLVSFYNNEISEKSEIFDDQFSVERPDGSNFTLKIRSTKLEDSAMYFCASPGKGDRSNYGYTFGSGTRLTVV.

The chain joins TRBV28 to TRBJ2-7; D is perhaps TRBD2 (6 bases). The CDR3 totals 15 residues. Trimming removed 5 bases from V and 2 bases from J, with 16 bases in between. Per germline, CDR1 MDHEN and CDR2 SYDVKM. CDR3 in DNA: TGTGCCAGCAGTATCCCGGGACTCGGGGCCTACGAGCAGTACTTC. It encodes CASSIPGLGAYEQYF.

The CDR3 DNA reads TGTGCCTGGAGGGATTTCTCCGGGACAAGGAACACCGGGGAGCTGTTTTTT. This encodes CAWRDFSGTRNTGELFF. This chain joins TRBV30 and TRBJ2-2, with a possible D match to TRBD1 (6 bases). This CDR3 has 17 amino acids. Trimming removed 3 bases at V and 1 base at J, with 18 bases between. From germline, CDR1 is GTSNPN and CDR2 SVGIG (reference sequence).

This chain uses TRBV9 with TRBJ2-7; a weak D match, TRBD1 (6 bases). CDR1 SGDLS and CDR2 YYNGEE come from the germline V gene. Deletions cut 4 bases from V and 4 bases from J, with 15 bases between. The CDR3 is 14 residues long. The CDR3 DNA follows: TGTGCCAGCAGCCCGACCGGACAGAATTACGAGCAGTACTTC. Translating gives CASSPTGQNYEQYF. The whole variable domain, filled in from reference TRBV9 and TRBJ2-7, reads DSGVTQTPKHLITATGQRVTLRCSPRSGDLSVYWYQQSLDQGLQFLIQYYNGEERAKGNILERFSAQQFPDLHSELNLSSLELGDSALYFCASSPTGQNYEQYFGPGTRLTVT.

The chain employs TRBV11-3 and TRBJ2-7, with D perhaps TRBD1 (5 bases). The CDR3 sequence is 11 residues long. Trimming removed 6 bases from V and 3 bases from J, with 6 bases in between. Germline CDR1 SGHNT, CDR2 YENEEA. The CDR3 DNA follows: TGTGCCAGCAGACAGGACTACGAGCAGTACTTC. Its protein is CASRQDYEQYF.

This sequence joins TRBV5-1 and TRBJ2-7, with D unclear. Trimming stripped 5 bases from V and 3 bases from J, with 15 bases between. The CDR3 extends over 14 amino acids. From germline, CDR1 is SGHRS and CDR2 YFSETQ. CDR3 sequence reads: CASSFAGSYYEQYF. CDR3 bases: TGCGCCAGCAGTTTCGCCGGCAGCTACTACGAGCAGTACTTC.